Below, one T cell receptor beta chain is given with its context. As handled by the study authors: Estimation of nucleated cell counts relied on the amplification of reference gene primers. Data came from immunoSEQ multiplex PCR; TCRdb stores just in-frame clones and leaves some out. V and J calls and clone size follow that table, whereas D and trimming were derived from the DNA. The data show approximately 500,000 clones, 85% to 90% seen once. The data are from a study of blood T cell repertoires in COVID-19. Study-level background: The samples span acute and convalescent COVID-19 from the United States, Italy and Spain.

Seattle patients were enrolled during active infection and followed longitudinally. Sequencing was done on a sample of peripheral blood. The TCR originated in a woman aged 50 to 65 with COVID-19, enrolled during active disease.

The chain's CDR3 is CASSEARGYTF. The CDR3 DNA is TGTGCCAGCAGTGAAGCGAGGGGCTACACCTTC. The chain combines TRBV2 with TRBJ1-2; the D is unclear. The V end lost 0 bases, the J end lost 8 bases, and 4 bases lay between the germline ends. The CDR3 has 11 amino acids. Germline CDR1 SNHLY, CDR2 FYNNEI.